A single sample is the source of the 32 T cell receptor delta chains below, sequenced in a study of gamma-delta T cells after stem cell transplantation. TCRdb reprocessed the RT-PCR reads through CATT. The sample includes over a thousand delta-chain clones, roughly 2.1% of them seen just once. The sample was gamma-delta T cells. All receptors come from a human donor. It is not recorded whose cells these are; they may come from a transplant donor.

This clone has more than one count but fewer than ten. A far more abundant clone sits one base away, making this likely a read error. This chain links TRDV2 with TRDJ3; TRDD3 agrees at 10 bases. Germline V CDR1 and CDR2: GEAIGNYY, EKD. There are 20 residues in the CDR3. Trimming removed 5 bases from V and 0 bases from J; junction bases left unmatched: 12. The CDR3 loop is CACGIVLGDSYSWDTRQMFF. CDR3 DNA sequence: TGTGCCTGTGGCATCGTACTGGGGGATTCCTACTCCTGGGACACCCGACAGATGTTTTTC.

In regard to this clone: A read error is likely here: a far larger clone is one base away. The sample holds other DNA sequences that translate to the same CDR3. The V call is TRDV1, the J call TRDJ2; 11 bases are shared with TRDD3. Germline lookup yields CDR1 TSWWSYY and CDR2 QGS. CDR3 length equals 21 residues. The CDR3 here is CALGGKLLAGGYKRKAAQLFF. CDR3 bases: TGTGCTCTCGGGGGAAAGCTACTTGCTGGGGGATACAAGCGGAAGGCAGCACAACTCTTCTTT.

The sample holds many counts of this clone. The protein in TCRdb stems from a much larger clone and differs at residue 6 from this DNA's translation, likely a read error; here the protein is translated from the DNA. The chain recombines TRDV2 with TRDJ1; 13 bases map to TRDD3. CDR1 is GEAIGNYY, CDR2 EKD, per germline. The CDR3 loop spans 17 amino acids. The trim removed 4 bases at V and 2 bases at J, leaving 9 bases unmatched. CDR3 residues: CACERPVLGDTTDKLIF. The CDR3 DNA reads as TGTGCCTGTGAAAGACCCGTACTGGGGGATACGACCGATAAACTCATCTTT.

Points on this clone: One base away lies a much larger clone, so this may be a sequencing read error. Other DNA sequences from this sample encode an identical CDR3 as well. The chain employs TRDV3 and TRDJ1; 9 nucleotides line up with TRDD3. The junction had 32 bases not matched to a gene; V was cut back by 3 bases and J by 0 bases. The germline V gene encodes CDR1 TVYSNPD and CDR2 GDNSRS (reference sequence). The CDR3 runs 23 residues. In DNA form, the CDR3 reads TGTGCCTTCAGCCCATTCCTTCCTGACGCGTTATCCGTACTGGGGGAGGACACCGATAAACTCATCTTT. Its translation: CAFSPFLPDALSVLGEDTDKLIF.

Concerning this clone: The protein held in TCRdb is that of a much larger clone and does not match this DNA's translation at residue 11, likely because of a read error; the protein shown is translated from the DNA. This chain connects TRDV2 to TRDJ1; 12 bases line up with TRDD3. The CDR3 length is 19 residues. V trimming: 0 bases; J trimming: 0 bases; junction bases outside the gene matches: 10. Germline V gene sequence: CDR1 GEAIGNYY, CDR2 EKD. Here the CDR3 DNA reads TGTGCCTGTGACACCTACTGGGGGATACCGCGGGTCCACACCGATAAACTCATCTTT. Its translation: CACDTYWGIPRVHTDKLIF.

A note on this clone: TCRdb's protein for this DNA is that of a much larger clone and differs from the translation at residue 8, likely a read error; the protein shown is the DNA translation. The chain joins TRDV2 to TRDJ1, with TRDD3 matching 12 bases. In germline, CDR1 is GEAIGNYY, CDR2 EKD. The CDR3 consists of 18 residues. V lost 3 bases, J lost 2 bases, and 12 bases stayed unmatched. In DNA form, the CDR3 reads TGTGCCTGTGACCCGGTTTGGGCTGGGGGATACGCGACCGATAAACTCATCTTT. Residues: CACDPVWAGGYATDKLIF.

This clone was recorded a few times. TCRdb's protein, taken from a much larger clone, differs from this DNA's translation at residue 14, likely owing to a read error; the protein displayed comes from the DNA. The chain employs TRDV3 and TRDJ1; D tentatively reads TRDD2 or TRDD3 (7 bases each). Germline values: CDR1 TVYSNPD, CDR2 GDNSRS (reference sequence). The CDR3 spans 19 residues. The CDR3 region has the DNA TGTGCTCTGGGGGCTTCCTATCCTAGCTGGCCCCTGGATGGCGATAAACTCATCTTT. Translation gives CALGASYPSWPLDGDKLIF.

On this clone itself: TCRdb's listed protein matches a much larger clone and diverges from this DNA's translation at residue 6, likely through a read error; the protein shown comes from the DNA. The V and J genes are TRDV2 and TRDJ1; D remains unclear. Germline CDR1 GEAIGNYY, CDR2 EKD. Trimming shortened V by 0 bases and J by 3 bases, and 25 bases separated the two germline ends. The CDR3 totals 19 residues. The CDR3 coding sequence is TGTGCCTGTGACACCGCCCTCCAAGGGGTTCGGATTTCAGCCGATAAACTCATCTTT. The encoded protein is CACDTALQGVRISADKLIF.

This clone is deemed large. This rearrangement joins TRDV2 to TRDJ1; 8 positions agree with TRDD3. The CDR3 contains 18 residues. Losses at the gene ends were 3 bases for V and 0 bases for J; bases not matched to a gene: 14. Germline values: CDR1 GEAIGNYY, CDR2 EKD. The CDR3 sequence is CACDPVTGGLEYTDKLIF. In DNA form, the CDR3 reads TGTGCCTGTGACCCCGTTACTGGGGGTCTGGAGTACACCGATAAACTCATCTTT.

As concerns this clone: TCRdb's entry gives the protein of a much larger clone, which mismatches this DNA's translation at residue 7, likely from a read error; the protein reported here is translated from the DNA. The rearrangement links TRDV2 to TRDJ1; 13 bases fit TRDD3. Germline V lookup: CDR1 GEAIGNYY, CDR2 EKD. This CDR3 is built from 17 residues. Trimming cost V 4 bases and J 2 bases; bases outside gene matches: 9. In DNA, the CDR3 is TGTGCCTGTGAAAGACTCATACTGGGGGATACGACCGATAAACTCATCTTT. Its protein product is CACERLILGDTTDKLIF.

This clone was seen only a few times. A read error likely explains why the TCRdb protein, taken from a much larger clone, differs from this DNA's translation at residue 8; the protein shown is translated from the DNA. This sequence joins TRDV2 and TRDJ1; 7 bases match TRDD3. V dropped 2 bases and J dropped 3; count of bases not matched to a gene: 8. Germline V gene lookup returns CDR1 GEAIGNYY and CDR2 EKD. CDR3 length: 15 residues. The CDR3 DNA follows: TGTGCCTGTGACAGTCTGGGGGGTAGATCCGATAAACTCATCTTT. Translating gives CACDSLGGRSDKLIF.

Worth noting for this clone: A far larger clone is a single base away, which makes a read error likely. J is TRDJ1 and V is TRDV2; TRDD2 matches at 8 bases. The CDR3 totals 26 residues. V shed 3 bases, J shed 1 base, and the junction held 39 bases outside the gene matches. Germline values: CDR1 GEAIGNYY, CDR2 EKD. DNA of the CDR3: TGTGCCTGTGACCACACTCTTCCTACTTTCGGGGCAAGTCCTGGGGATGAAGGCCTTGGCACCGATAAACTCATCTTT. Amino acids: CACDHTLPTFGASPGDEGLGTDKLIF.

This clone has just a few counts. The protein TCRdb lists belongs to a much larger clone and differs from this DNA's translation at residue 15, which points to a read error; the protein shown is made from the DNA. The gene calls are TRDV2 and TRDJ1, with unresolved D. CDR3 size: 19 residues. Germline V gene data show CDR1 as GEAIGNYY and CDR2 as EKD. CDR3 in DNA: TGTGCCTGTGACACCGTAAAAGGGCGACAAGGGGTTGTCACCAATAAACTCATCTTT. Its protein is CACDTVKGRQGVVTNKLIF.

As regards this clone: One junction end does not reproduce the germline sequence, and a read error may be involved. The chain employs TRDV2 and TRDJ1, with 11 nucleotides matching TRDD3. The CDR3 loop spans 19 amino acids. The germline V gene encodes CDR1 GEAIGNYY and CDR2 EKD. The CDR3 protein is CACGTVLGDTTLSTDKLIF. In DNA form, the CDR3 reads TGTGCCTGTGGCACCGTTCTGGGGGATACAACCCTTTCCACCGATAAACTCATCTTT.

Details on this clone: A far more abundant clone sits one base away, making this likely a read error. This CDR3 is also generated by other DNA sequences in the sample. This rearrangement joins TRDV2 to TRDJ1; TRDD3 matches 7 bases. Germline loops: CDR1 GEAIGNYY, CDR2 EKD. The CDR3 runs to 14 residues. The ends lost 3 bases at V and 2 bases at J; junction bases unmatched: 5. The CDR3 sequence is CACDGLGFTDKLIF. DNA of the CDR3: TGTGCCTGTGACGGACTGGGGTTTACCGATAAACTCATCTTT.

Concerning this clone: The amino acid sequence in TCRdb belongs to a much larger clone and departs from this DNA's translation at residue 5, likely a sequencing read error; the sequence shown is translated from the DNA. V is TRDV2 and J is TRDJ1; possible D gene TRDD3, 6 bases. Germline V lookup: CDR1 GEAIGNYY, CDR2 EKD. The CDR3 runs 18 residues. The V end lost 3 bases, the J end lost 1 base, and 23 bases lay between the germline ends. The CDR3 region is CACDAVPLGPPATDKLIF. The CDR3 nucleotides are TGTGCCTGTGACGCCGTCCCACTGGGTCCCCCGGCCACCGATAAACTCATCTTT.

Only a few counts were recorded for this clone. TCRdb pairs this DNA with a much larger clone's protein that differs at residue 3, likely a read error; the protein shown was translated from the DNA. The rearrangement links TRDV2 to TRDJ2, with 8 positions matching TRDD3. The J call is doubtful: the DNA matches TRDJ1 better. Germline CDR1 GEAIGNYY, CDR2 EKD. The length of the CDR3 is 17 residues. CDR3 region: CARDTVTGGLYTDKLIF. In DNA, the CDR3 is TGTGCCCGTGACACCGTTACTGGGGGGCTCTACACCGATAAACTCATCTTT.

By sample share, this clone is medium-sized. A single base separates this from a much larger clone, so it may be a read error. V gene TRDV2 combines with J gene TRDJ1; TRDD3 aligns across 7 bases. The CDR3 spans 14 residues. Per the germline V gene, CDR1 is GEAIGNYY and CDR2 is EKD. V lost 3 bases and J lost 0; bases outside the gene matches: 3. CDR3 sequence reads: CACDPWGDTDKLIF. CDR3 DNA sequence: TGTGCCTGTGACCCCTGGGGGGACACCGATAAACTCATCTTT.

Of note for this clone: The protein TCRdb lists belongs to a much larger clone and differs from this DNA's translation at residue 8, which points to a read error; the protein shown is made from the DNA. The V call is TRDV2, the J call TRDJ3; D is perhaps TRDD3 (6 bases). The V end was cut by 0 bases, the J end by 0 bases, with 11 bases between. The CDR3 has 18 residues. Per germline, CDR1 GEAIGNYY and CDR2 EKD. As DNA, the CDR3 is TGTGCCTGTGACACCGCTGGGGCAAGCTCCTGGGACACCCGACAGATGTTTTTC. Protein: CACDTAGASSWDTRQMFF.

Worth noting for this clone: Different DNA sequences within this sample yield the same CDR3. V is TRDV2 and J is TRDJ1, with 13 positions matching TRDD3. This CDR3 is 18 amino acids long. V dropped 4 bases and J dropped 1; count of bases not matched to a gene: 11. In germline, CDR1 is GEAIGNYY, CDR2 EKD. DNA of the CDR3: TGTGCCTGTGATTTACTGGGGGATACGCCTACGGGCACCGATAAACTCATCTTT. It translates to CACDLLGDTPTGTDKLIF.

This clone was counted a few times. TCRdb's protein for this DNA is that of a much larger clone and differs from the translation at residue 13, likely a read error; the protein shown is the DNA translation. The chain employs TRDV2 and TRDJ1, with D perhaps TRDD3 (6 bases). The CDR3 has 15 residues. Germline CDR1 and CDR2: GEAIGNYY and EKD. DNA of the CDR3: TGTGCCTGTGACACCCTGGGGACCTGGGGCGATAAACCCATCTTT. Translated: CACDTLGTWGDKPIF.

A word on this clone: A read error likely explains this, since a far larger clone differs by one base. In the same sample, other DNA sequences code for this CDR3. The genes are TRDV1 and TRDJ3; 13 bases agree with TRDD3. The CDR3 sequence is 25 residues long. CDR1 is TSWWSYY and CDR2 is QGS in the germline V gene. CDR3 in amino acids: CALGEGVRLGNYWGIRSRDTRQMFF. CDR3 nucleotides: TGTGCTCTTGGGGAAGGAGTTCGCCTAGGGAATTACTGGGGGATACGCTCCCGGGACACCCGACAGATGTTTTTC.

This clone has just a few counts. A much larger clone differs from this one at a single base, so this may be a read error. In the same sample, other DNA sequences code for this CDR3. The genes are TRDV2 and TRDJ1; TRDD3 might be the D (5 bases). This CDR3 is built from 15 residues. CDR1 and CDR2 (germline): GEAIGNYY, EKD. V dropped 3 bases and J dropped 5 bases, with 18 bases sitting between them. The CDR3 sequence: CACDPLTGATDKLIF. The CDR3, as DNA: TGTGCCTGTGACCCTTTGACTGGAGCGACTGATAAACTCATCTTT.

The sample holds a few counts of this clone. TCRdb assigns this DNA the protein of a much larger clone, which departs from its translation at residue 6; this likely reflects a read error, and the protein shown comes from translating the DNA. The chain recombines TRDV2 with TRDJ1; D possibly corresponds to TRDD3 (6 bases). The CDR3 length is 17 residues. CDR1 is GEAIGNYY, CDR2 EKD, per germline. V was shortened by 0 bases and J by 1 base, with 17 bases between the two germline ends. The CDR3 loop reads CACDTDVRGSSTDKLIF. CDR3 bases: TGTGCCTGTGACACCGACGTTAGGGGATCCAGCACCGATAAACTCATCTTT.

This clone qualifies as hyperexpanded. The sample holds other DNA sequences that translate to the same CDR3. The chain joins TRDV2 to TRDJ1, with 8 bases fitting TRDD3. CDR3 length: 14 residues. J gave up 0 bases and V 3 bases, and 2 bases lay outside the gene matches. Germline CDR1 reads GEAIGNYY; CDR2 reads EKD. This CDR3 reads CACDPWGNTDKLIF. CDR3 coding DNA: TGTGCCTGTGACCCCTGGGGGAACACCGATAAACTCATCTTT.

Judged by abundance, this clone is medium-sized. Other DNA sequences of this sample code for an identical CDR3. The chain has TRDV1 and TRDJ1; D might be TRDD3 (5 bases). In germline, CDR1 is TSWWSYY, CDR2 QGS. V was pared by 0 bases and J by 1 base, with 24 bases between. This CDR3 is built from 20 residues. The CDR3 DNA follows: TGTGCTCTTGGGGAACTAAAGCCCTATACGAACGAACCCTCCACCGATAAACTCATCTTT. It yields the protein CALGELKPYTNEPSTDKLIF.

This clone is medium-sized within its sample. This may come from a read error, since a much larger clone is one base off. Distinct nucleotide sequences in the sample also encode this CDR3. The chain has TRDV2 and TRDJ1; D might be TRDD3 (6 bases). Germline assignment: CDR1 GEAIGNYY and CDR2 EKD. This CDR3 spans 21 amino acids. Written as DNA, the CDR3 is TGTGCCTGTGACACAGTAAAGTTCGATGGGGGCCCCATGGGGTACACCGATAAGCTCATCTTT. This encodes CACDTVKFDGGPMGYTDKLIF.

A word on this clone: TCRdb attributes to this sequence the protein of a much larger clone, which differs from the DNA translation at residue 9; a read error is likely, and the protein displayed is translated from the DNA. This chain uses TRDV2 with TRDJ1, with TRDD3 identical over 7 bases. The V gene end was trimmed by 3 bases and the J gene end by 4 bases; junction bases not matched to a gene: 7. The CDR3 consists of 14 residues. The germline CDR1 and CDR2 sequences are GEAIGNYY and EKD. CDR3 coding DNA: TGTGCCTGTGACGGACTGGGGTTCAACGATAAACTCATCTTT. This encodes CACDGLGFNDKLIF.

The sample holds a few counts of this clone. The likely explanation is a read error, given a far larger clone one base away. The same CDR3 also results from other DNA sequences found in this sample. The chain has TRDV2 and TRDJ1, with D perhaps TRDD3 (6 bases). Germline CDR1 and CDR2: GEAIGNYY and EKD. This CDR3 has 15 residues. The CDR3 DNA follows: TGTGCCTGTGACACCCTGGGGTACGACACCGATAAACTCATCTTC. Its translation is CACDTLGYDTDKLIF.

This clone has more than one count but fewer than ten. TCRdb's protein, taken from a much larger clone, differs from this DNA's translation at residue 10, likely owing to a read error; the protein displayed comes from the DNA. This chain links TRDV2 with TRDJ1; TRDD3 matches 7 bases. CDR3 size: 17 residues. Trimming cost V 4 bases and J 2 bases; bases outside gene matches: 15. The germline V gene encodes CDR1 GEAIGNYY and CDR2 EKD. The CDR3 loop reads CACERLVLGNTTDKLIF. The CDR3 DNA reads as TGTGCCTGTGAAAGACTCGTACTGGGGAATACGACCGATAAACTCATCTTT.

This clone is judged large. This CDR3 is also generated by other DNA sequences in the sample. The rearrangement joins TRDV2 to TRDJ1; 7 nucleotides line up with TRDD3. CDR3 size: 14 residues. V shed 3 bases, J shed 1 base, and the junction held 4 bases outside the gene matches. Germline values: CDR1 GEAIGNYY, CDR2 EKD. CDR3 amino acids: CACDGLGFTDKLIF. CDR3 DNA sequence: TGTGCCTGTGACGGACTGGGGTTCACCGATAAACTCATCTTT.

This clone was counted at least ten times. The protein given by TCRdb reflects a much larger clone and differs at residue 10 from this DNA's translation, likely from a read error; the protein shown is the DNA's translation. The chain recombines TRDV2 with TRDJ3, with D tentatively TRDD3 (6 bases). V lost 0 bases, J lost 2 bases, and 13 bases lay in between. Per germline, CDR1 GEAIGNYY and CDR2 EKD. CDR3 length equals 18 residues. This chain's CDR3 is CACDTAGVSPWDTRQMFF. The DNA for the CDR3 is TGTGCCTGTGACACCGCTGGGGTAAGCCCCTGGGACACCCGACAGATGTTTTTC.